Below, 6 T cell receptor beta chains from the same sample are listed, as sequenced in a study of cytomegalovirus exposure and HLA in healthy donors. The primer mix had 60 Vbeta and 13 Jbeta primers. Method: immunoSEQ multiplex PCR; TCRdb's copy keeps in-frame clones and lacks some. This table holds about 180,000 clones, about four fifths found once. The sequencing sample was made of PBMCs. The source is a male donor in good health and CMV-seronegative.

The V call is TRBV19, the J call TRBJ2-3; 10 nucleotides align to TRBD2. The CDR3 contains 16 residues. Trimming took 7 bases from V and 2 from J; bases not matched to a gene: 9. Germline loops: CDR1 LNHDA, CDR2 SQIVND (reference sequence). The chain's CDR3 is CASTRTSGAFTDTQYF. The CDR3 coding sequence is TGTGCCAGTACCAGAACTAGCGGGGCTTTCACAGATACGCAGTATTTT.

This chain uses TRBV28 with TRBJ2-2, with a tentative D call TRBD1 (6 bases). Trimming removed 6 bases from V and 1 base from J, with 6 bases in between. Germline V gene sequence: CDR1 MDHEN, CDR2 SYDVKM. This CDR3 has 13 amino acids. This chain's CDR3 is CASRTGNTGELFF. CDR3 nucleotides: TGTGCCAGCAGGACAGGGAACACCGGGGAGCTGTTTTTT.

CDR3 in amino acids: CASSAVLDRDHSNQPQHF. The CDR3, as DNA: TGTGCCAGCAGTGCGGTGCTTGACAGGGACCATAGCAATCAGCCCCAGCATTTT. The rearrangement links TRBV2 to TRBJ1-5; 7 nucleotides match TRBD1. The V and J ends lost 4 bases and 0 bases, in that order; junction bases with no gene match: 12. This CDR3 contains 18 residues. Looked up from germline, CDR1 is SNHLY and CDR2 is FYNNEI.

J is TRBJ2-7 and V is TRBV7-9; TRBD2 matches 8 bases. Germline V gives CDR1 SEHNR, CDR2 FQNEAQ (reference sequence). Trimming cost V 1 base and J 1 base; bases outside gene matches: 6. The CDR3 has 16 residues. Here the CDR3 reads CASSLGGGGSSYEQYF. CDR3 sequence (DNA): TGTGCCAGCAGCTTAGGTGGCGGGGGGTCGTCCTACGAGCAGTACTTC.

This sequence joins TRBV11-3 and TRBJ2-6; possibly TRBD2 for D (5 bases). Germline lookup yields CDR1 SGHNT and CDR2 YENEEA. Trimming removed 8 bases at V and 2 bases at J, with 13 bases between. The CDR3 runs to 15 residues. The CDR3: CASGPGIAGANVLTF. The CDR3 DNA reads TGTGCCAGCGGCCCGGGGATCGCTGGGGCCAACGTCCTGACTTTC.

The chain combines TRBV13 with TRBJ2-3, with D maybe TRBD2 (6 bases). The CDR3 loop spans 16 amino acids. The V end lost 8 bases, the J end lost 3 bases, and 21 bases lay between the germline ends. Germline V gene lookup returns CDR1 PRHDT and CDR2 FYEKMQ (reference sequence). This CDR3 is CASGSLTGVQTDTQYF. Here the CDR3 DNA reads TGTGCCAGCGGCTCTCTGACGGGAGTTCAAACAGATACGCAGTATTTT.